This TCR beta chain was found in a study of memory CD4+ T cells and cytomegalovirus serostatus. Overall study context: Of the healthy Belgian adults, roughly ten were CMV seropositive and approximately 24 seronegative.

Study-level findings and limits: Of 164 reported CMV TCRbeta sequences, just over 65 were found in memory CD4+ repertoires.

CDR1 is SGHTA, CDR2 FQGNSA, per germline. CDR3 size: 13 residues. The V and J ends lost 5 bases and 5 bases respectively, with 12 bases between them. The sort gate was single viable CD3+CD4+CD8-CD45RO+ cells for memory CD4+ T cells. Notes on this clone: The antigen is unknown.

Original analysis: After removing out-of-frame reads, 2,204,828 distinct TCRbeta sequences remained. The data were produced by immunoSEQ multiplex PCR, yet TCRdb's version contains in-frame clones alone and is incomplete. V and J calls and clone size follow that table, whereas D and trimming were derived from the DNA. This sample has 70,000 or so clones, with about 73% found just once. This receptor was obtained from an adult in good health and CMV-seropositive. This sequence joins TRBV7-2 and TRBJ1-1, with a tentative D call TRBD1 (6 bases). The sequencing sample was made of memory CD4+ T cells from blood. CDR3 sequence (DNA): TGTGCCAGCAGCGAACAGGGAGGTACTGAAGCTTTCTTT. Its protein is CASSEQGGTEAFF.